This T cell receptor beta chain was documented in a study of PD-1 blockade in mismatch repair-deficient tumors. Turning to the study itself: Enrolled about 2012-2016, patients had progressing, pretreated mismatch repair-deficient cancers of 12 types.

All patients were mismatch repair deficient, assessed by either PCR or immunohistochemistry. Profiled with immunoSEQ multiplex PCR; TCRdb holds only in-frame clones, not every one. The sample holds about 63,000 clones, 88% seen once. The material sequenced was peripheral blood, taken 52 weeks after starting pembrolizumab. The TCR was taken from an adult with mismatch repair-deficient cancer.

The CDR3 DNA reads as TGTGCCAGCAGTGAACAATACACCGGGGAGCTGTTTTTT. Protein sequence: CASSEQYTGELFF. V usage is TRBV25-1 and J usage is TRBJ2-2, with D uncertain. V was trimmed by 2 bases and J by 3 bases, leaving 4 bases between them. Germline CDR1 and CDR2: MGHDK and SYGVNS. CDR3 length: 13 amino acids.